This passage covers 25 T cell receptor beta chains from one sample sequenced in a study of T cells after somatic rescue of genetic block. Using immunoSEQ multiplex PCR, the repertoire was profiled, and TCRdb retains in-frame clones only, with some absent. Of 85,000 to 100,000 clones detected, about 87% appear once; the ten largest clones hold about 1.5%. Sequencing was carried out using peripheral blood mononuclear cells (PBMCs). The receptors derive from a woman between 18 and 30 years old.

DNA of the CDR3: TGTGCCAGCAGGGGAGGGGGCCGGCTCAATACGCAGTATTTT. Translating it yields CASRGGGRLNTQYF. The genes are TRBV28 and TRBJ2-3; D tentatively reads TRBD1 or TRBD2 (7 bases each). CDR3 length: 14 amino acids. In germline, CDR1 is MDHEN, CDR2 SYDVKM. The V gene lost 6 bases and the J gene lost 7 bases, with 17 bases spanning the gap. The whole variable domain, remainder taken from reference TRBV28 and TRBJ2-3, is DVKVTQSSRYLVKRTGEKVFLECVQDMDHENMFWYRQDPGLGLRLIYFSYDVKMKEKGDIPEGYSVSREKKERFSLILESASTNQTSMYLCASRGGGRLNTQYFGPGTRLTVL.

This clone came up once. This rearrangement joins TRBV11-2 to TRBJ2-7; 9 bases match TRBD2. Germline V lookup: CDR1 SGHAT, CDR2 FQNNGV. The CDR3 spans 17 residues. V was pared by 1 base and J by 5 bases, with 12 bases of the junction left unmatched. The chain's CDR3 is CASSLVPGGRAWNEQYF. As DNA, the CDR3 is TGTGCCAGCAGCTTAGTCCCAGGCGGGAGGGCCTGGAACGAGCAGTACTTC.

The CDR3 DNA follows: TGTGCCAGCAGCTTGGTACGGAGATCCTACGAGCAGTACTTC. Translation: CASSLVRRSYEQYF. The V gene is TRBV5-6, the J gene TRBJ2-7; no reliable D call. Germline V gene data show CDR1 as SGHDT and CDR2 as YYEEEE. The ends were cut back, 0 bases at V and 1 base at J, with 8 bases in the middle. This CDR3 comprises 14 residues.

The count of this clone is one. The V gene is TRBV12-5, the J gene TRBJ2-3, with D perhaps TRBD2 (6 bases). The CDR3 has 15 residues. V lost 10 bases and J lost 0, with 17 bases in between. Germline CDR1 LGHNT, CDR2 FRNRAP. CDR3 bases: TGTGCTACCGGTGCTAGCGCATCTAGCACAGATACGCAGTATTTT. The encoded protein is CATGASASSTDTQYF. Combining the CDR3 with reference TRBV12-5 and TRBJ2-3 gives the whole variable domain DARVTQTPRHKVTEMGQEVTMRCQPILGHNTVFWYRQTMMQGLELLAYFRNRAPLDDSGMPKDRFSAEMPDATLATLKIQPSEPRDSAVYFCATGASASSTDTQYFGPGTRLTVL.

This sequence joins TRBV7-9 and TRBJ1-1; maybe TRBD1 (5 bases). The germline V and J ends were trimmed by 5 bases and 3 bases, with 19 bases remaining between them. This CDR3 region has 16 residues. Germline CDR1 is SEHNR and CDR2 is FQNEAQ (reference sequence). The CDR3 reads CASSPPVGPGHTEAFF. The CDR3, as DNA: TGTGCCAGCAGCCCCCCCGTCGGCCCAGGGCACACTGAAGCTTTCTTT.

The rearrangement uses TRBV19 and TRBJ2-2, with 8 bases lining up with TRBD1. This CDR3 has 16 residues. The germline V gene has CDR1 LNHDA and CDR2 SQIVND (reference sequence). Trimming took 5 bases from V and 1 from J; bases not matched to a gene: 6. The CDR3 sequence is CASSPRGTGNTGELFF. CDR3 bases: TGTGCCAGTAGTCCCCGGGGGACAGGGAACACCGGGGAGCTGTTTTTT. The full variable domain, completed using reference TRBV19 and TRBJ2-2, is DGGITQSPKYLFRKEGQNVTLSCEQNLNHDAMYWYRQDPGQGLRLIYYSQIVNDFQKGDIAEGYSVSREKKESFPLTVTSAQKNPTAFYLCASSPRGTGNTGELFFGEGSRLTVL.

Relative to its sample, this clone is medium-sized. V usage is TRBV6-1 and J usage is TRBJ1-5, with TRBD1 matching 7 bases. The ends lost 4 bases at V and 3 bases at J; junction bases unmatched: 12. Germline CDR1 is MNHNS and CDR2 is SASEGT. The CDR3 sequence is 17 residues long. As DNA, the CDR3 is TGTGCCAGCAGTGGGTCCGGGACAGAGATAGCCAATCAGCCCCAGCATTTT. It specifies CASSGSGTEIANQPQHF.

On this clone itself: The germline gene is not matched at one end of the junction; a read error may be the cause. The chain recombines TRBV28 with TRBJ1-1, with D perhaps matching TRBD1 (5 bases). Germline CDR1 reads MDHEN; CDR2 reads SYDVKM. The CDR3 runs 13 residues. The CDR3 protein is CASSRTGHNGAGF. As DNA, the CDR3 is TGTGCCAGCAGTCGTACCGGACACAATGGGGCTGGGTTT. Combining the CDR3 with reference TRBV28 and TRBJ1-1 gives the whole variable domain DVKVTQSSRYLVKRTGEKVFLECVQDMDHENMFWYRQDPGLGLRLIYFSYDVKMKEKGDIPEGYSVSREKKERFSLILESASTNQTSMYLCASSRTGHNGAGFGQGTRLTVV.

The chain employs TRBV28 and TRBJ2-1, with 11 positions matching TRBD2. V was clipped by 4 bases and J by 6 bases; unmatched bases: 5. CDR1 and CDR2 from the germline V gene are MDHEN and SYDVKM. The CDR3 runs to 15 residues. This CDR3 is CASSSAGLAANEQFF. As DNA, the CDR3 is TGTGCCAGCAGTTCAGCGGGACTAGCGGCCAATGAGCAGTTCTTC.

The chain recombines TRBV27 with TRBJ2-1; D unclear. V shed 3 bases and J shed 0 bases, with 9 bases lying between them. Germline V lookup: CDR1 MNHEY, CDR2 SMNVEV (reference sequence). The CDR3 sequence is 15 residues long. The CDR3 bases are TGTGCCAGCAGTTTGGGATCCCGCTCCTACAATGAGCAGTTCTTC. It translates to CASSLGSRSYNEQFF.

The V and J genes are TRBV7-6 and TRBJ2-3, with D possibly TRBD2 on 6 matching bases. V lost 3 bases to trimming and J lost 0 bases, with 10 bases between them. The CDR3 runs 15 residues. Germline V gene lookup returns CDR1 SGHVS and CDR2 FNYEAQ. CDR3 protein: CASSLSSGSTDTQYF. Written as DNA, the CDR3 is TGTGCCAGCAGCTTGTCCAGCGGGAGCACAGATACGCAGTATTTT.

The gene calls are TRBV30 and TRBJ1-5; 7 nucleotides line up with TRBD1. The trim removed 1 base at V and 5 bases at J, leaving 2 bases unmatched. The CDR3 loop spans 13 amino acids. Germline loops: CDR1 GTSNPN, CDR2 SVGIG (reference sequence). The CDR3 nucleotides are TGTGCCTGGAGTGACAGGGGCGATCAGCCCCAGCATTTT. Amino acid sequence: CAWSDRGDQPQHF.

The V and J genes are TRBV7-6 and TRBJ2-6; the D is unclear. There are 14 residues in the CDR3. The germline V gene has CDR1 SGHVS and CDR2 FNYEAQ. V gave up 3 bases and J gave up 2 bases, with 5 bases separating them. CDR3 sequence: CASSFRPGANVLTF. The CDR3 DNA reads as TGTGCCAGCAGCTTCAGGCCTGGGGCCAACGTCCTGACTTTC.

This sequence joins TRBV6-6 and TRBJ1-4, with 9 bases lining up with TRBD1. The CDR3 sequence is 16 residues long. V gave up 4 bases and J gave up 6 bases; unmatched junction bases: 9. Germline V CDR1 and CDR2: MNHNY, SVGAGI (reference sequence). For the CDR3, the DNA is TGTGCCAGCAGTTCACCTGGACAGGGGAAAGATGAAAAACTGTTTTTT. Residues: CASSSPGQGKDEKLFF.

The genes are TRBV18 and TRBJ1-3; no definite D call. V lost 6 bases and J 0 bases, leaving 15 bases between the germline ends. The CDR3 contains 16 residues. The V gene's germline CDR1 is KGHSH and CDR2 LQKENI. CDR3 sequence (DNA): TGTGCCAGCTCGAAAAGCGGCTCGGGCTCTGGAAACACCATATATTTT. Its protein product is CASSKSGSGSGNTIYF.

The chain uses TRBV9 and TRBJ2-5; the match to TRBD2 covers 7 bases. The CDR3 sequence is 16 residues long. J gave up 4 bases and V 0 bases, and 9 bases lay outside the gene matches. CDR1 and CDR2 (germline): SGDLS, YYNGEE. The CDR3 sequence is CASSVGAGEGRETQYF. DNA of the CDR3: TGTGCCAGCAGCGTAGGGGCGGGAGAGGGGAGAGAGACCCAGTACTTC.

This chain uses TRBV6-5 with TRBJ1-1; D is perhaps TRBD1 (5 bases). V was trimmed by 4 bases and J by 1 base, leaving 10 bases between them. The CDR3 spans 14 residues. The germline V gene has CDR1 MNHEY and CDR2 SVGAGI. The CDR3 region is CASSLGGENTEAFF. The CDR3 region has the DNA TGTGCCAGCAGTTTGGGGGGGGAGAACACTGAAGCTTTCTTT.

This chain uses TRBV7-9 with TRBJ2-7; tentatively, D is TRBD2 (6 bases). The CDR3 has 15 residues. V was cut by 1 base and J by 0 bases, with 10 bases left in between. CDR1 is SEHNR and CDR2 is FQNEAQ in the germline V gene (reference sequence). The CDR3 sequence: CASSLGGVTSYEQYF. Written as DNA, the CDR3 is TGTGCCAGCAGCTTAGGGGGGGTCACCTCCTACGAGCAGTACTTC.

This chain uses TRBV29-1 with TRBJ1-5; D may be TRBD1 (6 bases). Trimming removed 4 bases from V and 3 bases from J, with 10 bases in between. The CDR3 spans 13 residues. Germline lookup yields CDR1 SQVTM and CDR2 ANQGSEA. CDR3 protein: CSVVRGPNQPQHF. In DNA, the CDR3 is TGCAGCGTTGTCAGGGGACCCAATCAGCCCCAGCATTTT.

The chain has TRBV27 and TRBJ2-1; TRBD2 matches at 8 bases. Germline values: CDR1 MNHEY, CDR2 SMNVEV (reference sequence). V was clipped by 4 bases and J by 8 bases; unmatched bases: 7. This CDR3 is 14 amino acids long. CDR3 sequence reads: CASSSGLVFHEQFF. The CDR3 DNA reads TGTGCCAGCAGTTCGGGACTAGTATTCCATGAGCAGTTCTTC.

The gene calls are TRBV4-2 and TRBJ1-2; D is unresolved. Germline lookup yields CDR1 LGHNA and CDR2 YNFKEQ. The germline V and J ends were trimmed by 0 bases and 5 bases, with 1 base remaining between them. The CDR3 covers 11 residues. Here the CDR3 reads CASSQEYGYTF. The CDR3 coding sequence is TGTGCCAGCAGCCAAGAATATGGCTACACCTTC.

This chain connects TRBV6-5 to TRBJ2-2; D unresolved. V was cut by 0 bases and J by 6 bases, with 14 bases left in between. This CDR3 has 16 amino acids. CDR1 is MNHEY, CDR2 SVGAGI, per germline. The CDR3 DNA reads as TGTGCCAGCAGTTACTCGTGGCAGTCCCAGCCCGGGGAGCTGTTTTTT. Translation gives CASSYSWQSQPGELFF.

This rearrangement joins TRBV28 to TRBJ2-5; D uncertain. Germline V gene sequence: CDR1 MDHEN, CDR2 SYDVKM. V gave up 7 bases and J gave up 5 bases, with 20 bases separating them. There are 15 residues in the CDR3. The chain's CDR3 is CASTLGGVEGETQYF. CDR3 bases: TGTGCCAGCACCCTGGGTGGGGTGGAAGGGGAGACCCAGTACTTC.

V gene TRBV5-6 combines with J gene TRBJ1-5, with 7 positions matching TRBD1. V was clipped by 2 bases and J by 1 base; unmatched bases: 9. Germline CDR1 is SGHDT and CDR2 is YYEEEE. This CDR3 spans 17 amino acids. For the CDR3, the DNA is TGTGCCAGCAGCTTACGCCGGACAGGCCAGAGCAATCAGCCCCAGCATTTT. It yields the protein CASSLRRTGQSNQPQHF. The variable domain in full, completed from reference TRBV5-6 and TRBJ1-5, reads DAGVTQSPTHLIKTRGQQVTLRCSPKSGHDTVSWYQQALGQGPQFIFQYYEEEERQRGNFPDRFSGHQFPNYSSELNVNALLLGDSALYLCASSLRRTGQSNQPQHFGDGTRLSIL.

The V gene is TRBV11-1, the J gene TRBJ2-1; 7 positions agree with TRBD2. The junction had 10 bases not matched to a gene; V was cut back by 5 bases and J by 9 bases. The germline V gene has CDR1 SGHAT and CDR2 FQDESV (reference sequence). This CDR3 has 14 amino acids. The CDR3 loop reads CASSLAGEVGEQFF. Here the CDR3 DNA reads TGTGCCAGCAGCCTGGCGGGGGAGGTAGGTGAGCAGTTCTTC.